Shown below are 22 T cell receptor beta chains from a single sample sequenced in a study of T cells in Graves' hyperthyroidism and ophthalmopathy. Researchers took RNA transcripts and amplified the TCR beta CDR3 regions from them. HTBI primers were the set used in a first-round RT-PCR of the TCR CDR3. TCRdb re-derived calls from the multiplex PCR reads in MiXCR, one entry per CDR3 protein. The repertoire holds hundreds of thousands of distinct CDR3 sequences, with around 15% as singletons. Sequences were obtained from blood. The receptors here all came from a woman aged 40 to 50 with Graves' ophthalmopathy.

The chain combines TRBV20-1 with TRBJ1-2; D is uncertain. CDR1 and CDR2 (germline): DFQATT, SNEGSKA (reference sequence). The CDR3 has 13 residues. Trimming removed 5 bases at V and 6 bases at J, with 16 bases between. This CDR3 is CSARGRRRNGYTF. The CDR3 DNA is TGCAGTGCTCGGGGAAGAAGACGTAATGGCTACACCTTC.

In its sample, this clonotype was seen a few times. The CDR3: CASSPSGGLSSSYNEQFF. The CDR3 DNA is TGTGCCAGCAGCCCCTCGGGGGGATTGTCGAGCTCCTACAATGAGCAGTTCTTC. The chain carries TRBV7-9 and TRBJ2-1; 7 bases agree with TRBD2. This CDR3 is built from 18 residues. Looked up from germline, CDR1 is SEHNR and CDR2 is FQNEAQ (reference sequence). The junction had 13 bases not matched to a gene; V was cut back by 5 bases and J by 0 bases.

This clonotype was counted only a few times. This chain links TRBV27 with TRBJ2-4; 9 bases line up with TRBD1. This CDR3 contains 16 residues. Germline V gene data show CDR1 as MNHEY and CDR2 as SMNVEV (reference sequence). The V gene end was trimmed by 5 bases and the J gene end by 1 base; junction bases not matched to a gene: 6. CDR3 sequence reads: CASSQQGAIAKNIQYF. The CDR3 DNA reads TGTGCCAGCAGTCAACAGGGGGCGATTGCCAAAAACATTCAGTACTTC.

This chain connects TRBV6-1 to TRBJ2-7; D is ambiguous. Germline CDR1 MNHNS, CDR2 SASEGT. V was pared by 1 base and J by 0 bases, with 10 bases between. CDR3 length equals 15 residues. The chain's CDR3 is CASSEGRAYSYEQYF. In DNA form, the CDR3 reads TGTGCCAGCAGTGAAGGAAGGGCCTACTCCTACGAGCAGTACTTC.

With respect to this clonotype: A much bigger clone sits one base away, suggesting this may be a read error. The CDR3 end shows no conserved phenylalanine or tryptophan, and so a read error is likely. The chain recombines TRBV5-1 with TRBJ1-1, with 8 bases fitting TRBD1. Germline trimming cut 7 bases from V and 4 bases from J; bases unmatched to any gene: 6. The CDR3 consists of 13 residues. Germline CDR1 and CDR2: SGHRS and YFSETQ. CDR3 in amino acids: CASALTGGTEAFL. The CDR3 bases are TGCGCCAGCGCATTAACAGGGGGCACTGAAGCTTTCCTT.

This clonotype was seen only once. A much larger clone lies one base from this, so it may be a read error. The chain carries TRBV11-2 and TRBJ1-4; weak D call: TRBD1 (5 bases). Trimming took 1 base from V and 1 from J, leaving 7 bases between them. The germline V gene has CDR1 SGHAT and CDR2 FQNNGV. This CDR3 contains 15 residues. This CDR3 reads CASSLGGGTNEKLFF. In DNA, the CDR3 is TGTGCCAGCAGCTTAGGGGGGGGAACTAATGAAAAACTGTTTTTT.

The chain joins TRBV28 to TRBJ2-1, with 9 bases that match TRBD1. V shed 5 bases, J shed 2 bases, and the junction held 10 bases outside the gene matches. This CDR3 contains 17 residues. Germline V gene data show CDR1 as MDHEN and CDR2 as SYDVKM. For the CDR3, the DNA is TGTGCCAGCAGTCCGGGGGACAGGGACCTTCCCTACAATGAGCAGTTCTTC. The encoded protein is CASSPGDRDLPYNEQFF.

Many counts were recorded for this clonotype. The gene calls are TRBV5-1 and TRBJ2-7, with D perhaps matching TRBD1 or TRBD2 (6 bases each). CDR3 size: 16 residues. Trimming took 4 bases from V and 2 from J, leaving 19 bases between them. CDR1 and CDR2 from the germline V gene are SGHRS and YFSETQ. CDR3 residues: CASSLSLDRTTYEQYF. The CDR3 coding sequence is TGCGCCAGCAGCCTTAGCCTCGACAGGACTACCTACGAGCAGTACTTC.

The table lists this clonotype with a few counts. This chain uses TRBV11-2 with TRBJ2-4, with D possibly TRBD2 on 7 matching bases. Germline CDR1 reads SGHAT; CDR2 reads FQNNGV. CDR3 length equals 17 residues. V dropped 0 bases and J dropped 1 base, with 13 bases sitting between them. CDR3 sequence reads: CASSLDLGGGAKNIQYF. DNA of the CDR3: TGTGCCAGCAGCTTAGATCTAGGGGGGGGGGCCAAAAACATTCAGTACTTC.

This clonotype appeared many times. V usage is TRBV6-1 and J usage is TRBJ1-1; 7 nucleotides agree with TRBD1. The V gene end was trimmed by 7 bases and the J gene end by 1 base; junction bases not matched to a gene: 12. The germline CDR1 and CDR2 sequences are MNHNS and SASEGT. This CDR3 spans 16 amino acids. CDR3 DNA sequence: TGTGCCAGCATCCCCCCGCAGGGACAGAGGAACACTGAAGCTTTCTTT. Translated: CASIPPQGQRNTEAFF.

There are many counts of this clonotype. The rearrangement joins TRBV7-9 to TRBJ2-5; either TRBD1 or TRBD2 may supply D (5 bases each). V lost 4 bases to trimming and J lost 4 bases, with 19 bases between them. This CDR3 is 16 amino acids long. Germline-derived CDR1 and CDR2 are SEHNR and FQNEAQ (reference sequence). This CDR3 reads CASSSPEGPGRETQYF. CDR3 in DNA: TGTGCCAGCAGCTCCCCCGAAGGGCCGGGGCGAGAGACCCAGTACTTC.

This clonotype showed up many times. This sequence joins TRBV2 and TRBJ1-2; D perhaps matches TRBD1 (6 bases). Germline V gene data show CDR1 as SNHLY and CDR2 as FYNNEI. V was trimmed by 8 bases and J by 6 bases, leaving 13 bases between them. The CDR3 consists of 12 residues. The CDR3 loop reads CASAEQGHGYTF. CDR3 nucleotides: TGTGCCAGCGCCGAACAGGGTCATGGCTACACCTTC.

Only a few counts were recorded for this clonotype. The chain is built from TRBV5-1 and TRBJ2-2, with TRBD1 matching 8 bases. From germline, CDR1 is SGHRS and CDR2 YFSETQ. The CDR3 consists of 16 residues. V lost 3 bases to trimming and J lost 4 bases; unmatched junction nucleotides: 8. The CDR3 protein is CASSYLTGVGTGELFF. CDR3 nucleotide sequence: TGCGCCAGCAGCTACCTGACAGGGGTGGGCACCGGGGAGCTGTTTTTT.

This clonotype came up many times. Germline is not matched at one junction end, which may reflect a read error. The genes are TRBV27 and TRBJ2-1; 7 nucleotides line up with TRBD2. Germline CDR1 is MNHEY and CDR2 is SMNVEV (reference sequence). There are 18 residues in the CDR3. The CDR3, as DNA: TGTGCCAGCAGTCCACGTTTCAGCGGGAAGCCCTCCTCCAATGAGCAGTTCTTC. Translation gives CASSPRFSGKPSSNEQFF.

This clonotype was seen a handful of times. The J gene is TRBJ1-5, the V gene TRBV6-1, with a weak D call TRBD1 (5 bases). This CDR3 spans 14 amino acids. Germline lookup yields CDR1 MNHNS and CDR2 SASEGT. V was cut by 5 bases and J by 4 bases, with 12 bases left in between. CDR3 amino acids: CASSHNSGNQPQHF. The CDR3 bases are TGTGCCAGCAGTCATAACTCAGGGAATCAGCCCCAGCATTTT.

This clonotype was seen repeatedly, ten times or more. The V and J genes are TRBV5-1 and TRBJ2-3; D not resolved. Deletions cut 5 bases from V and 1 base from J, with 14 bases between. The CDR3 spans 15 residues. Germline V gives CDR1 SGHRS, CDR2 YFSETQ. In nucleotides, the CDR3 is TGCGCCAGCAGTGATAGCCTGACCCGCACAGATACGCAGTATTTT. The encoded protein is CASSDSLTRTDTQYF.

This clonotype occurred many times. The V and J genes are TRBV2 and TRBJ2-1, with D tentatively TRBD2 (7 bases). Trimming stripped 7 bases from V and 0 bases from J, with 19 bases between. There are 17 residues in the CDR3. Germline assignment: CDR1 SNHLY and CDR2 FYNNEI. The DNA of the CDR3 is TGTGCCAGCAAGGAGGGGGGGGGCCGGAGCTCCTACAATGAGCAGTTCTTC. Amino acids: CASKEGGGRSSYNEQFF.

For this clonotype: Just one base apart from a much larger clone, this may be a read error. The genes are TRBV6-1 and TRBJ1-5; no firm D call. V was trimmed by 6 bases and J by 6 bases, leaving 18 bases between them. This CDR3 is built from 15 residues. The germline gives CDR1 MNHNS, CDR2 SASEGT. CDR3 region: CASRRWKAGSQPQHF. CDR3 in DNA: TGTGCCAGCAGGCGGTGGAAGGCGGGCAGTCAGCCCCAGCATTTT.

A word on this clonotype: At one end, the junction sequence differs from germline, possibly due to a read error. This chain joins TRBV5-1 and TRBJ2-2; D is perhaps TRBD1 or TRBD2 (5 bases each). Germline loops: CDR1 SGHRS, CDR2 YFSETQ. The CDR3 contains 13 residues. CDR3: CASRLGESGELFF. CDR3 bases: TGCGCCAGCAGGTTGGGGGAGTCCGGGGAGCTGTTTTTT.

This clonotype has at least ten counts. The chain links TRBV9 to TRBJ2-7; a possible D gene is TRBD1 (6 bases). CDR3 length: 14 residues. The germline CDR1 and CDR2 sequences are SGDLS and YYNGEE. V lost 4 bases and J 0 bases, leaving 11 bases between the germline ends. CDR3 in amino acids: CASSPGQFSYEQYF. CDR3 DNA: TGTGCCAGCAGCCCAGGACAGTTCTCCTACGAGCAGTACTTC.

Remarks on this clonotype: The CDR3 ends on some other residue instead of the conserved phenylalanine or tryptophan, so this is likely a read error. It is unclear where the CDR3 begins or ends on the DNA, so no DNA is shown, and the CDR3 is as TCRdb lists it. The chain links TRBV2 to TRBJ1-3. Looked up from germline, CDR1 is SNHLY and CDR2 is FYNNEI. The CDR3 spans 14 residues, counting both ends. This CDR3 reads CASSDAVSGNTTYL.

The chain carries TRBV30 and TRBJ2-6, with D perhaps TRBD1 (6 bases). Germline CDR1 reads GTSNPN; CDR2 reads SVGIG (reference sequence). Trimming took 4 bases from V and 0 from J, leaving 10 bases between them. The CDR3 runs to 15 residues. In DNA, the CDR3 is TGTGCCTGGACACAGGGTAACTCTGGGGCCAACGTCCTGACTTTC. It specifies CAWTQGNSGANVLTF.